This T cell receptor (beta chain) appears in the sequencing data of a study of CD8 T cells in ankylosing spondylitis. Findings and limits, study-wide: A subset of motif variants has previously been described in the synovial fluid and blood of reactive arthritis. Disease-linked clones bore a CD8+ phenotype and were relatively rare in peripheral blood. For ankylosing spondylitis blood, a TCR beta motif of seven to nine highly homologous variants appeared characteristic. Disease-linked clones were reportedly significantly enriched in matched ankylosing spondylitis synovial fluid.

Trimming shortened V by 1 base and J by 2 bases, and 10 bases separated the two germline ends. The CDR3 sequence is 15 residues long. The V gene's germline CDR1 is LGHDT and CDR2 YNNKEL (reference sequence). With molecular barcodes, quantitative 5'-RACE was used to make the TCR beta libraries. TCRdb fed the 5' RACE reads into MiXCR, producing one record per CDR3 protein. The repertoire has hundreds of thousands of distinct CDR3 sequences, 15% to 20% of them found once; the top ten carry approximately 40%. As regards this clonotype: Its specificity is not known.

The chain joins TRBV3-1 to TRBJ2-3; D remains ambiguous. Source material: blood, either unsorted or a sorted T cell fraction (not recorded which). The sequence derives from a male donor with ankylosing spondylitis. CDR3 loop: CASSQANYFTDTQYF. The CDR3 bases are TGTGCCAGCAGCCAAGCCAACTACTTCACAGATACGCAGTATTTT.